These 18 T cell receptor beta chains were sequenced from one sample in a study of blood T cells in healthy people across ages. With a J-beta primer mix and a sample-barcoded 5' primer, a second PCR ran 7 to 11 cycles. TCRdb reanalysed the 5' RACE reads using MiXCR and keeps one entry per CDR3 protein. Of more than 550,000 distinct CDR3 sequences listed, about a fifth are singletons. The sample comprised blood. Receptors originate from a man in his sixties or seventies in good health.

V gene TRBV28 combines with J gene TRBJ2-5, with D possibly being TRBD2 (5 bases). Germline CDR1 and CDR2: MDHEN and SYDVKM. The V end was cut by 6 bases, the J end by 4 bases, with 9 bases between. CDR3 size: 12 residues. The CDR3 DNA is TGTGCCAGCAGATCCGGAGGAGAGACCCAGTACTTC. Protein product: CASRSGGETQYF.

The V call is TRBV5-4, the J call TRBJ2-1, with 12 bases aligning to TRBD2. CDR1 is SGHNT, CDR2 YYREEE, per germline (reference sequence). V was clipped by 4 bases and J by 5 bases; unmatched bases: 10. The CDR3 is 17 residues long. The CDR3 bases are TGTGCCAGCAGCCAACGAATTCTAGCGGGGGGGGACAATGAGCAGTTCTTC. This encodes CASSQRILAGGDNEQFF. Combining the CDR3 with reference TRBV5-4 and TRBJ2-1 gives the whole variable domain ETGVTQSPTHLIKTRGQQVTLRCSSQSGHNTVSWYQQALGQGPQFIFQYYREEENGRGNFPPRFSGLQFPNYSSELNVNALELDDSALYLCASSQRILAGGDNEQFFGPGTRLTVL.

The chain uses TRBV7-2 and TRBJ1-1; D is perhaps TRBD1 (5 bases). The germline CDR1 and CDR2 sequences are SGHTA and FQGNSA. The CDR3 runs 13 residues. The V end was cut by 2 bases, the J end by 5 bases, with 9 bases between. The CDR3 reads CASSLRGETEAFF. CDR3 bases: TGTGCCAGCAGCTTAAGGGGAGAGACTGAAGCTTTCTTT.

The rearrangement links TRBV20-1 to TRBJ2-7, with TRBD1 matching over 11 bases. This CDR3 is built from 14 residues. With 5 bases clipped from V and 3 bases from J, the junction kept 6 bases outside the gene matches. CDR1 is DFQATT, CDR2 SNEGSKA, per germline (reference sequence). For the CDR3, the DNA is TGCAGTGCTGAAGGGACAGGGGGAAGCTACGAGCAGTACTTC. Amino acid sequence: CSAEGTGGSYEQYF.

In its sample, this clonotype was seen a few times. The CDR3 DNA reads TGTGCCAGCAGGTTGATTAGCACCGGGGAGCTGTTTTTT. It encodes CASRLISTGELFF. This chain joins TRBV12-3 or TRBV12-4 and TRBJ2-2; no clear D. Trimming took 6 bases from V and 4 from J, leaving 9 bases between them. The CDR3 covers 13 residues.

The V gene is TRBV20-1, the J gene TRBJ2-5; 8 nucleotides align to TRBD1. J gave up 2 bases and V 8 bases, and 4 bases lay outside the gene matches. Germline-derived CDR1 and CDR2 are DFQATT and SNEGSKA (reference sequence). There are 12 residues in the CDR3. CDR3 bases: TGCAGTTGGGACAGGAAACAAGAGACCCAGTACTTC. Encoded protein: CSWDRKQETQYF.

This sequence joins TRBV20-1 and TRBJ2-1; 11 positions match TRBD2. The V gene end was trimmed by 2 bases and the J gene end by 3 bases; junction bases not matched to a gene: 3. The CDR3 length is 15 residues. Germline V gives CDR1 DFQATT, CDR2 SNEGSKA (reference sequence). CDR3 nucleotides: TGCAGTGCTAGACTGGGACTAGCGGTCTACAATGAGCAGTTCTTC. Its protein product is CSARLGLAVYNEQFF.

This clonotype has more than one count but fewer than ten. The V gene is TRBV25-1, the J gene TRBJ2-2; 7 nucleotides align to TRBD1. Germline V CDR1 and CDR2: MGHDK, SYGVNS. Trimming at V came to 6 bases and at J to 4 bases, leaving 5 bases not matched to a gene. This CDR3 has 14 amino acids. The CDR3 region has the DNA TGTGCCAGCAGAACAGGGGCATCCACCGGGGAGCTGTTTTTT. This gives the protein CASRTGASTGELFF.

With regard to this clonotype: The conserved closing phenylalanine or tryptophan is absent in this CDR3, likely reflecting a read error. This CDR3 reads CSVLRSLGRNQETQYL. CDR3 in DNA: TGCAGCGTTTTGAGGAGTTTGGGGCGAAACCAAGAGACCCAGTACTTG. V gene TRBV29-1 combines with J gene TRBJ2-5; maybe TRBD1 (5 bases). Germline V gives CDR1 SQVTM, CDR2 ANQGSEA. The ends were cut back, 5 bases at V and 0 bases at J, with 19 bases in the middle. The CDR3 totals 16 residues.

This clonotype has a handful of counts. The chain couples TRBV30 to TRBJ2-3, with 7 nucleotides matching TRBD1. Germline V gives CDR1 GTSNPN, CDR2 SVGIG (reference sequence). The CDR3 loop spans 12 amino acids. The CDR3: CATGTATDTQYF. The CDR3 DNA reads TGTGCGACGGGGACAGCCACAGATACGCAGTATTTT.

This clonotype was picked up many times. The J gene is TRBJ2-7, the V gene TRBV5-6; D not certain. There are 12 residues in the CDR3. The germline V gene has CDR1 SGHDT and CDR2 YYEEEE. V was shortened by 7 bases and J by 4 bases, with 12 bases between the two germline ends. In nucleotides, the CDR3 is TGTGCCAGCTCCAGTAGTGGGTACGAGCAGTACTTC. The encoded protein is CASSSSGYEQYF.

In this sample, this clonotype turned up a few times. The chain recombines TRBV25-1 with TRBJ1-1; D is perhaps TRBD1 (6 bases). The germline V and J ends were trimmed by 3 bases and 4 bases, with 12 bases remaining between them. Germline assignment: CDR1 MGHDK and CDR2 SYGVNS. This CDR3 spans 14 amino acids. The CDR3 loop reads CASSDGGPSTEAFF. The DNA of the CDR3 is TGTGCCAGCAGTGATGGGGGGCCCAGCACTGAAGCTTTCTTT.

The table lists this clonotype with many counts. V gene TRBV5-1 combines with J gene TRBJ2-1, with a possible D match to TRBD1 (5 bases). Germline loops: CDR1 SGHRS, CDR2 YFSETQ. This CDR3 is 16 amino acids long. The germline V and J ends were trimmed by 0 bases and 0 bases, with 10 bases remaining between them. The CDR3 region is CASSLGGARSYNEQFF. The CDR3 DNA reads TGCGCCAGCAGCTTGGGGGGCGCCCGCTCCTACAATGAGCAGTTCTTC. Based on the CDR3 plus reference TRBV5-1 and TRBJ2-1, the full variable domain is KAGVTQTPRYLIKTRGQQVTLSCSPISGHRSVSWYQQTPGQGLQFLFEYFSETQRNKGNFPGRFSGRQFSNSRSEMNVSTLELGDSALYLCASSLGGARSYNEQFFGPGTRLTVL.

There are many counts of this clonotype. The chain carries TRBV12-3 or TRBV12-4 and TRBJ1-4, with 8 bases aligning to TRBD1. V lost 4 bases and J lost 3; bases outside the gene matches: 1. This CDR3 has 14 residues. The CDR3 coding sequence is TGTGCCAGCAGTTGGGGACAGGCTAATGAAAAACTGTTTTTT. It yields the protein CASSWGQANEKLFF.

The J gene is TRBJ2-3, the V gene TRBV5-5, with a tentative D call TRBD1 (6 bases). Germline V gene sequence: CDR1 SGHKS, CDR2 YYEKEE (reference sequence). Trimming took off 2 bases at V and 4 bases at J, with 17 bases between the two ends. This CDR3 region has 16 residues. The CDR3 bases are TGTGCCAGCAGCTTATTAACAGGGACGGGCTCAGATACGCAGTATTTT. Amino acid sequence: CASSLLTGTGSDTQYF.

This chain uses TRBV7-2 with TRBJ2-5, with D unresolved. This CDR3 has 13 residues. The germline V gene encodes CDR1 SGHTA and CDR2 FQGNSA. Deletions cut 3 bases from V and 5 bases from J, with 10 bases between. Here the CDR3 reads CASSFEPEETQYF. CDR3 DNA: TGTGCCAGCAGCTTTGAGCCCGAGGAGACCCAGTACTTC.

This chain links TRBV6-2 or TRBV6-3 with TRBJ2-3, with a tentative D call TRBD1 (5 bases). CDR1 is MNHEY and CDR2 is SVGEGT in the germline V gene. V was shortened by 4 bases and J by 4 bases, with 12 bases between the two germline ends. This CDR3 comprises 14 residues. CDR3: CASSFRQPADTQYF. CDR3 sequence (DNA): TGTGCCAGCAGTTTCCGACAGCCCGCAGATACGCAGTATTTT.

This clonotype was seen only a few times. This chain's CDR3 is CASSSARDPSYEQFF. CDR3 bases: TGTGCCAGCAGTTCCGCGAGGGACCCATCCTACGAGCAGTTCTTC. The chain recombines TRBV28 with TRBJ2-1; possibly TRBD1 or TRBD2 for D (5 bases each). V lost 4 bases, J lost 10 bases, and 20 bases lay in between. Germline-derived CDR1 and CDR2 are MDHEN and SYDVKM. The CDR3 has 15 amino acids.